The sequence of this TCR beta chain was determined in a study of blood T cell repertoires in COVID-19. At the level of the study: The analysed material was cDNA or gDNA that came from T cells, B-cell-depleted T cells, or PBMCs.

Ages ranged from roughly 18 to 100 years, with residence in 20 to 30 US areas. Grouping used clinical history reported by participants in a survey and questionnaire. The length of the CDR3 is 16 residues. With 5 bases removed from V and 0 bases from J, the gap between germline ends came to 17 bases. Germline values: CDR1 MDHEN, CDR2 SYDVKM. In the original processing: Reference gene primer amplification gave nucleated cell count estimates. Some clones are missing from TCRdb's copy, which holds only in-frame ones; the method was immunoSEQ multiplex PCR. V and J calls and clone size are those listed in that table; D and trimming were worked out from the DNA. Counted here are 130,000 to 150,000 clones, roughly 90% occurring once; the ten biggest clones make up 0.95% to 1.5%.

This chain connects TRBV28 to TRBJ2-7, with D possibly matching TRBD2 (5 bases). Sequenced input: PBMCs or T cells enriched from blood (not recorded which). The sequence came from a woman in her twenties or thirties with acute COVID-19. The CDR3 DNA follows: TGTGCCAGCAGTACCCTCGAGGGCCTCTACTCCTACGAGCAGTACTTC. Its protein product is CASSTLEGLYSYEQYF.